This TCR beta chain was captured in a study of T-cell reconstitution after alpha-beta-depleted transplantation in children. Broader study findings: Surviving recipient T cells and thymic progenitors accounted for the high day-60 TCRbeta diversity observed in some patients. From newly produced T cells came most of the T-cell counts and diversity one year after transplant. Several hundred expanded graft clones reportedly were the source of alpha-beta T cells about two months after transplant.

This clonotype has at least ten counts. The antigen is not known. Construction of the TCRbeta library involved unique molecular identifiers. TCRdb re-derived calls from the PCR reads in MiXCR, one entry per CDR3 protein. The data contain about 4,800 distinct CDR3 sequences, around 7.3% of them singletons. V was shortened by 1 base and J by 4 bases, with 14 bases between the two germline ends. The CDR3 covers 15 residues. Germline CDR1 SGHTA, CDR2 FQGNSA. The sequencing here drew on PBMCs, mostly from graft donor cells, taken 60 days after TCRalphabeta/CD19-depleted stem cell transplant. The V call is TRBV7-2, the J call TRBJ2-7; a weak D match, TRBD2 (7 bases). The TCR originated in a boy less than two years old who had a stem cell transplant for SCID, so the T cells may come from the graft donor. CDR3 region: CASSLGGGTPYEQYF. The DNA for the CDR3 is TGTGCCAGCAGCTTAGGGGGGGGCACACCTTACGAGCAGTACTTC.